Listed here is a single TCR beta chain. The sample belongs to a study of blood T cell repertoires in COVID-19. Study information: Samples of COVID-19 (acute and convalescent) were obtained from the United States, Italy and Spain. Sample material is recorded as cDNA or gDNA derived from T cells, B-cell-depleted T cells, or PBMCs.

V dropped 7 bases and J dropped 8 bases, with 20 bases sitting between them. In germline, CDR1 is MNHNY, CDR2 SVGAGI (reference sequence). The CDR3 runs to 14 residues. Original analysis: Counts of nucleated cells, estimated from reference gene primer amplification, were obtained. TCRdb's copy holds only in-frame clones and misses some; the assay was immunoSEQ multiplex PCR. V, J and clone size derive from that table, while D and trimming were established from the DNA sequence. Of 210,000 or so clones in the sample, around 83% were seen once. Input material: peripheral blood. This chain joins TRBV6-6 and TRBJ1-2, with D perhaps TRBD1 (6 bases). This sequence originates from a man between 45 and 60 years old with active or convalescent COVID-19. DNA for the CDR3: TGTGCCAGCACCCCCAGGGGCGTTTCAAGCGGCTACACCTTC. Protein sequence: CASTPRGVSSGYTF.